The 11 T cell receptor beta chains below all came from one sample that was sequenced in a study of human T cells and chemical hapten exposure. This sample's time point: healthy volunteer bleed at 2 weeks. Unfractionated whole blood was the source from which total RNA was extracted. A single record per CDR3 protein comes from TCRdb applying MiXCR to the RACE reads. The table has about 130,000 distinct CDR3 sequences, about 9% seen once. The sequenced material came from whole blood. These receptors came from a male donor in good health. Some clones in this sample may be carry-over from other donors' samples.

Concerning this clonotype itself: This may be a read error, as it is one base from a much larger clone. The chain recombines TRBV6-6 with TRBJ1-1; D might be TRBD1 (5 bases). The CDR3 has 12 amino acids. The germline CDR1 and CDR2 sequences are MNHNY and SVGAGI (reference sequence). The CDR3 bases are TGTGTCAGCGTGGGGGGGATCACTGAAGCTTTCTTT. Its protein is CVSVGGITEAFF.

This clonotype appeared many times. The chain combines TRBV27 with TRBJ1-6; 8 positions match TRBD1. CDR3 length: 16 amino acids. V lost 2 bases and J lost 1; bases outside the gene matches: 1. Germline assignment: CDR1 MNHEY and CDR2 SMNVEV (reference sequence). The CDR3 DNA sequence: TGTGCCAGCAGTTTACAGGGGGCGTCCTATAATTCACCCCTCCACTTT. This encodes CASSLQGASYNSPLHF.

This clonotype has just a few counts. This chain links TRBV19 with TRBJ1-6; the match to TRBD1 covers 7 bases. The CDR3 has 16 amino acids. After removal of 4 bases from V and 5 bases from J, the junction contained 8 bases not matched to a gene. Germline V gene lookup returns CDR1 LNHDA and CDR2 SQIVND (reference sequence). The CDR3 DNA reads TGTGCCAGTAGTACCTCCGGGACAGCCGATAATTCACCCCTCCACTTT. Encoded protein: CASSTSGTADNSPLHF.

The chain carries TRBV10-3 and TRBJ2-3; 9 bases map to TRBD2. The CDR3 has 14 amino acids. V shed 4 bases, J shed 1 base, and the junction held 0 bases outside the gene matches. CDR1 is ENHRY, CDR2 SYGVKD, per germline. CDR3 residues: CAISGTSGTDTQYF. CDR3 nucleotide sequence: TGTGCCATCAGTGGGACTAGCGGCACAGATACGCAGTATTTT.

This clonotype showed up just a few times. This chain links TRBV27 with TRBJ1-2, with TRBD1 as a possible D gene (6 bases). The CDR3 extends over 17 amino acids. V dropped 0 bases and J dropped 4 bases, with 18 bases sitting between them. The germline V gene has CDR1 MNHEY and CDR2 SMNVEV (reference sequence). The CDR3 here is CASSLSGGDPFGYGYTF. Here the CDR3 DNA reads TGTGCCAGCAGTTTATCAGGGGGAGACCCGTTTGGCTATGGCTACACCTTC.

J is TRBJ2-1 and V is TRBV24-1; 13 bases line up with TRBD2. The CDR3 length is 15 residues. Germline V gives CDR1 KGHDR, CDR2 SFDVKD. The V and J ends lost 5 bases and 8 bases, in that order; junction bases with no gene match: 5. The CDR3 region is CATSAGTSGNYEQFF. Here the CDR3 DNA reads TGTGCCACCAGTGCCGGGACTAGCGGGAACTATGAGCAGTTCTTC.

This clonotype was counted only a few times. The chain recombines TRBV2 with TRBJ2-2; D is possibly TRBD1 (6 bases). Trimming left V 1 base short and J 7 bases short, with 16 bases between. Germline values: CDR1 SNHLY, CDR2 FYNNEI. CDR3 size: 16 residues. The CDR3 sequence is CASSEGSRGDNGELFF. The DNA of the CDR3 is TGTGCCAGCAGTGAAGGTAGCAGGGGTGATAACGGGGAGCTGTTTTTT.

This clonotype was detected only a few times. The DNA of the CDR3 is TGTGCCAGCAGTTTTTCCGGGACGCTGGTCGAGCAGTACTTC. It encodes CASSFSGTLVEQYF. V and J are TRBV6-5 and TRBJ2-7; either TRBD1 or TRBD2 may fit D (5 bases each). V gave up 4 bases and J gave up 6 bases, with 16 bases separating them. Germline CDR1 is MNHEY and CDR2 is SVGAGI. The CDR3 is 14 residues long.

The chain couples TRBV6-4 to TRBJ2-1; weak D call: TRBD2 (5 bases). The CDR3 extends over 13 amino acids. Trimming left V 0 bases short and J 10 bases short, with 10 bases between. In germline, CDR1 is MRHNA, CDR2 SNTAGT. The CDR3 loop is CASSDSRRLEQFF. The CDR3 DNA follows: TGTGCCAGCAGTGACTCGAGGAGGTTAGAGCAGTTCTTC.

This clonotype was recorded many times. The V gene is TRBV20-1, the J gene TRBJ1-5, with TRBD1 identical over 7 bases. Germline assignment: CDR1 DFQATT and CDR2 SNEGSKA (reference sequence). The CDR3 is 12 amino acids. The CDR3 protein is CSQGVSNQPQHF. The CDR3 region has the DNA TGCAGCCAGGGGGTTAGCAATCAGCCCCAGCATTTT.

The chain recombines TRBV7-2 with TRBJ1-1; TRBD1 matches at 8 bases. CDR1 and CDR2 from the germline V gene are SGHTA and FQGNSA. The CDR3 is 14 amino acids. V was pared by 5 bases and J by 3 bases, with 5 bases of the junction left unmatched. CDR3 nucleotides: TGTGCCAGCAGCGAAGACAGGGGCTACACTGAAGCTTTCTTT. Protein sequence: CASSEDRGYTEAFF.